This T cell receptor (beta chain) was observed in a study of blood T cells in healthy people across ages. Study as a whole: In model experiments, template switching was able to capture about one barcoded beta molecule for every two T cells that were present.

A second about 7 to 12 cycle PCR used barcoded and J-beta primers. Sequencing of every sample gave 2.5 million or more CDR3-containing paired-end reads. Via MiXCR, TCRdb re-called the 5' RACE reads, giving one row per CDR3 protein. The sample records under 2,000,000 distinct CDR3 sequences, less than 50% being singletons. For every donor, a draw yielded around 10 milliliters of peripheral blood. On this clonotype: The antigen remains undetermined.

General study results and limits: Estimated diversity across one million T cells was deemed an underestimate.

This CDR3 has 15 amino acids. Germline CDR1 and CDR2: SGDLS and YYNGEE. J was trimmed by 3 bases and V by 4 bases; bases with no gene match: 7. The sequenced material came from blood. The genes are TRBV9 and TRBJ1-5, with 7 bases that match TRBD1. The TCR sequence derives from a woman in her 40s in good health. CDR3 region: CASSPGTAYNQPQHF. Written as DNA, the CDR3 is TGTGCCAGCAGCCCTGGGACAGCTTACAATCAGCCCCAGCATTTT.